This T cell receptor beta chain stems from a study of cytomegalovirus exposure and HLA in healthy donors. In the study overall: Among the approximately 430 donors who were genotyped, over 70% fell in the genetic ancestry cluster that is associated with self-reported Caucasian donors.

Trimming at V came to 5 bases and at J to 4 bases, leaving 7 bases not matched to a gene. This CDR3 comprises 15 residues. Germline assignment: CDR1 MNHNS and CDR2 SASEGT. This clone was seen only a few times. The antigen is undetermined. PCR used 60 Vbeta primers and 13 Jbeta primers. This table comes from immunoSEQ multiplex PCR, and its TCRdb copy is limited to in-frame clones, with some not included. The sample consists of over 100,000 clones, about 74% of them appearing once. General study results and limits: The study recorded 164 TCR beta chains that were cytomegalovirus-associated.

The sequencing sample was made of PBMCs. The clonotype originates from a male donor in good health and CMV-seronegative. This chain connects TRBV6-1 to TRBJ1-2; 10 bases match TRBD1. In DNA, the CDR3 is TGTGCCAGCAGTTCTCGGACAGGGGGTCCCTATGGCTACACCTTC. This sequence encodes CASSSRTGGPYGYTF.